Each of the 32 T cell receptor beta chains below was sequenced from the same sample in a study of blood T cell repertoires in COVID-19. Sequenced by immunoSEQ multiplex PCR; TCRdb stores in-frame clones only, minus some. This sample has over 200,000 clones, with roughly 89% found just once. The source material was peripheral blood. These TCRs come from a man aged 55 to 70 who had recovered from COVID-19.

V and J are TRBV3-1 (or the pseudogene TRBV3-2) and TRBJ2-7, with a possible D match to TRBD1 (6 bases). The CDR3 covers 17 residues. V shed 4 bases and J shed 1 base, with 20 bases lying between them. Looked up from germline, CDR1 is LGHDT and CDR2 is YNNKEL (reference sequence). CDR3 DNA sequence: TGTGCCAGCAGCCTCGGAAGGGCTGACAGGAGTTCCTACGAGCAGTACTTC. Protein: CASSLGRADRSSYEQYF.

This chain joins TRBV2 and TRBJ2-1; tentatively, D is TRBD2 (5 bases). This CDR3 region has 11 residues. CDR1 is SNHLY, CDR2 FYNNEI, per germline. V was pared by 7 bases and J by 12 bases, with 13 bases between. CDR3 loop: CASTPGFAQFF. In nucleotides, the CDR3 is TGTGCCAGCACCCCGGGATTTGCGCAGTTCTTC.

The rearrangement joins TRBV11-1 to TRBJ1-4, with D tentatively TRBD1 (6 bases). The CDR3 consists of 14 residues. Trimming took 2 bases from V and 7 from J, leaving 11 bases between them. The germline gives CDR1 SGHAT, CDR2 FQDESV (reference sequence). The CDR3 protein is CASSLRGAGEKLFF. CDR3 sequence (DNA): TGTGCCAGCAGCTTACGGGGGGCTGGTGAAAAACTGTTTTTT.

V usage is TRBV4-2 and J usage is TRBJ2-3; no reliable D call. The CDR3 contains 14 residues. With 1 base removed from V and 1 base from J, the gap between germline ends came to 6 bases. Germline loops: CDR1 LGHNA, CDR2 YNFKEQ. The CDR3 region has the DNA TGTGCCAGCAGCCAAGCGTCCCGCACAGATACGCAGTATTTT. Translated: CASSQASRTDTQYF.

This clone has more than one count but fewer than ten. This chain connects TRBV5-1 to TRBJ1-3; 7 positions match TRBD1. Trimming at V came to 5 bases and at J to 0 bases, leaving 5 bases not matched to a gene. Germline values: CDR1 SGHRS, CDR2 YFSETQ. The CDR3 is made up of 15 amino acids. The CDR3 sequence: CASREQGFSGNTIYF. The CDR3 nucleotides read TGCGCCAGCAGGGAACAGGGGTTCTCTGGAAACACCATATATTTT.

The chain links TRBV19 to TRBJ2-5, with 8 bases fitting TRBD1. V trimming: 3 bases; J trimming: 1 base; junction bases outside the gene matches: 7. Per germline, CDR1 LNHDA and CDR2 SQIVND (reference sequence). The CDR3 runs 16 residues. The CDR3 nucleotides are TGTGCCAGTAGTATTACCTCAGGGACAGGCCAAGAGACCCAGTACTTC. Translated: CASSITSGTGQETQYF.

The rearrangement links TRBV2 to TRBJ1-1; D is ambiguous. The germline V gene encodes CDR1 SNHLY and CDR2 FYNNEI. V gave up 6 bases and J gave up 0 bases, with 8 bases separating them. CDR3 size: 13 residues. The CDR3 nucleotides read TGTGCCAGCAGCGCGCAACTGAACACTGAAGCTTTCTTT. Translation: CASSAQLNTEAFF. The full variable domain, its missing parts supplied by reference TRBV2 and TRBJ1-1, is EPEVTQTPSHQVTQMGQEVILRCVPISNHLYFYWYRQILGQKVEFLVSFYNNEISEKSEIFDDQFSVERPDGSNFTLKIRSTKLEDSAMYFCASSAQLNTEAFFGQGTRLTVV.

The chain recombines TRBV9 with TRBJ2-3; weak D call: TRBD2 (6 bases). Trimming removed 0 bases from V and 1 base from J, with 12 bases in between. Germline V gene data show CDR1 as SGDLS and CDR2 as YYNGEE. The CDR3 is 16 residues long. This CDR3 reads CASSVGNGGGTDTQYF. The CDR3 coding sequence is TGTGCCAGCAGCGTAGGTAACGGGGGTGGCACAGATACGCAGTATTTT.

The chain uses TRBV28 and TRBJ1-1; a possible D gene is TRBD1 (6 bases). The CDR3 extends over 13 amino acids. The germline V and J ends were trimmed by 6 bases and 5 bases, with 13 bases remaining between them. Germline CDR1 reads MDHEN; CDR2 reads SYDVKM. The CDR3 protein is CASRVTGRTEAFF. The CDR3 bases are TGTGCCAGCAGGGTCACAGGGCGGACTGAAGCTTTCTTT.

The chain employs TRBV30 and TRBJ1-3, with TRBD1 matching 7 bases. V was pared by 1 base and J by 4 bases, with 4 bases of the junction left unmatched. In germline, CDR1 is GTSNPN, CDR2 SVGIG (reference sequence). This CDR3 has 14 amino acids. The CDR3 sequence is CAWSGQGTGNTIYF. The CDR3 DNA sequence: TGTGCCTGGAGTGGACAGGGTACCGGAAACACCATATATTTT.

The chain is built from TRBV6-6 and TRBJ2-1, with 8 bases identical to TRBD1. CDR1 is MNHNY and CDR2 is SVGAGI in the germline V gene (reference sequence). The CDR3 consists of 14 residues. J was trimmed by 0 bases and V by 8 bases; bases with no gene match: 3. CDR3 nucleotides: TGTGCCAGCGAAACAGGGGGCTCCTACAATGAGCAGTTCTTC. Amino acids: CASETGGSYNEQFF.

This chain joins TRBV10-3 and TRBJ1-2; TRBD1 might be the D (6 bases). This CDR3 is built from 15 residues. The germline V gene encodes CDR1 ENHRY and CDR2 SYGVKD. Trimming pared 0 bases from V and 3 bases from J, leaving 11 bases between. The CDR3 nucleotides read TGTGCCATCAGTGAGTCAGACAGGAAGGACTATGGCTACACCTTC. Translating gives CAISESDRKDYGYTF.

The gene calls are TRBV5-6 and TRBJ2-7; D is undetermined. V shed 4 bases and J shed 3 bases, with 11 bases lying between them. This CDR3 region has 13 residues. Per germline, CDR1 SGHDT and CDR2 YYEEEE. CDR3: CASSHSGNYEQYF. In DNA, the CDR3 is TGTGCCAGCAGCCATTCGGGTAACTACGAGCAGTACTTC.

The chain is built from TRBV30 and TRBJ2-7; 9 nucleotides match TRBD2. CDR3 length: 13 amino acids. The germline V gene has CDR1 GTSNPN and CDR2 SVGIG (reference sequence). V was pared by 3 bases and J by 12 bases, with 12 bases of the junction left unmatched. CDR3 protein: CAWRLAGEGFWYF. The CDR3 DNA reads as TGTGCCTGGAGGTTAGCGGGAGAAGGTTTCTGGTACTTC.

This clone was seen only once. DNA of the CDR3: TGTGCCAGCAGCCCCCGACAGGGCCATGGAAACACCATATATTTT. This translates into CASSPRQGHGNTIYF. This sequence joins TRBV3-1 (or the pseudogene TRBV3-2) and TRBJ1-3; 7 nucleotides align to TRBD1. With V trimmed by 4 bases and J by 3 bases, 6 bases remained unmatched. The V gene's germline CDR1 is LGHDT and CDR2 YNNKEL (reference sequence). This CDR3 has 15 amino acids.

The genes are TRBV24-1 and TRBJ1-1, with D perhaps matching TRBD1 (6 bases). The CDR3 loop spans 15 amino acids. The germline gives CDR1 KGHDR, CDR2 SFDVKD. V was clipped by 7 bases and J by 3 bases, with 17 bases between them. The DNA of the CDR3 is TGTGCCACCAGCGCCAAGGGGGATACGTACACTGAAGCTTTCTTT. This codes for CATSAKGDTYTEAFF.

CDR3 region: CANRDNSEQFF. In DNA form, the CDR3 reads TGTGCCAACCGGGACAATAGTGAGCAGTTCTTC. The chain recombines TRBV6-5 with TRBJ2-1; D might be TRBD1 (6 bases). There are 11 residues in the CDR3. Germline V CDR1 and CDR2: MNHEY, SVGAGI. Trimming removed 10 bases at V and 9 bases at J, with 13 bases between.

The gene calls are TRBV9 and TRBJ2-7; tentative D call: TRBD1 (6 bases). The V end was cut by 2 bases, the J end by 1 base, with 10 bases between. CDR3 length: 14 amino acids. CDR1 SGDLS and CDR2 YYNGEE come from the germline V gene. CDR3 DNA: TGTGCCAGCAGCGTCCGGGACAATTCCTACGAGCAGTACTTC. Encoded protein: CASSVRDNSYEQYF. The whole variable domain, filled in from reference TRBV9 and TRBJ2-7, reads DSGVTQTPKHLITATGQRVTLRCSPRSGDLSVYWYQQSLDQGLQFLIQYYNGEERAKGNILERFSAQQFPDLHSELNLSSLELGDSALYFCASSVRDNSYEQYFGPGTRLTVT.

This sequence joins TRBV4-3 and TRBJ1-5; 8 bases map to TRBD1. The length of the CDR3 is 15 residues. V was pared by 1 base and J by 3 bases, with 2 bases of the junction left unmatched. The germline gives CDR1 LGHNA, CDR2 YSLEER. The CDR3 DNA sequence: TGCGCCAGCAGCCAAGCAGGGGGCGTCAATCAGCCCCAGCATTTT. Protein: CASSQAGGVNQPQHF.

Within the sample, this clone is medium-sized. CDR3 residues: CASSIQPSTYEQYF. The CDR3 nucleotides are TGTGCCAGCAGTATACAGCCTTCAACCTACGAGCAGTACTTC. This sequence joins TRBV27 and TRBJ2-7; no firm D call. Germline values: CDR1 MNHEY, CDR2 SMNVEV (reference sequence). CDR3 length: 14 amino acids. Trimming pared 5 bases from V and 2 bases from J, leaving 13 bases between.

This chain uses TRBV2 with TRBJ1-1; 7 nucleotides agree with TRBD1. V shed 6 bases, J shed 9 bases, and the junction held 10 bases outside the gene matches. The CDR3 is 13 residues long. CDR1 is SNHLY and CDR2 is FYNNEI in the germline V gene. The DNA for the CDR3 is TGTGCCAGCAGAGGACAGGTTGGCTTTCAAGCTTTCTTT. Its translation is CASRGQVGFQAFF.

A single count supports this clone. V is TRBV6-5 and J is TRBJ2-5; D unclear. The CDR3 runs 11 residues. V shed 6 bases and J shed 5 bases, with 7 bases lying between them. Germline CDR1 reads MNHEY; CDR2 reads SVGAGI. The CDR3 coding sequence is TGTGCCAGCAGACTCCTTGAGACCCAGTACTTC. It codes for CASRLLETQYF.

The chain recombines TRBV4-1 with TRBJ2-7; perhaps TRBD1 as D (6 bases). The CDR3 has 14 residues. In germline, CDR1 is MGHRA, CDR2 YSYEKL. V lost 5 bases and J 2 bases, leaving 13 bases between the germline ends. The CDR3 reads CASSDGQFTYEQYF. In nucleotides, the CDR3 is TGCGCCAGCAGCGACGGACAGTTTACCTACGAGCAGTACTTC.

The rearrangement links TRBV5-5 to TRBJ2-7; D uncertain. The CDR3 sequence is 13 residues long. V dropped 1 base and J dropped 2 bases, with 7 bases sitting between them. Germline CDR1 is SGHKS and CDR2 is YYEKEE (reference sequence). The CDR3 protein is CASSLTETYEQYF. The CDR3 coding sequence is TGTGCCAGCAGCTTGACGGAGACCTACGAGCAGTACTTC.

V usage is TRBV7-3 and J usage is TRBJ2-5, with TRBD2 matching over 12 bases. V dropped 5 bases and J dropped 5; count of bases not matched to a gene: 9. The germline gives CDR1 SGHTA, CDR2 FQGTGA. The CDR3 covers 16 residues. In DNA form, the CDR3 reads TGTGCCAGCAGCCCCTACGCGACTAGCGGGAGCGAGACCCAGTACTTC. Translating it yields CASSPYATSGSETQYF.

The chain uses TRBV5-8 and TRBJ1-5; TRBD1 is a possible D gene (6 bases). The V end was cut by 5 bases, the J end by 3 bases, with 15 bases between. Per germline, CDR1 SGHTS and CDR2 YDEGEE. CDR3 length: 15 amino acids. CDR3 region: CASRLRGAVNQPQHF. In DNA form, the CDR3 reads TGTGCCAGCAGGCTTCGGGGGGCGGTCAATCAGCCCCAGCATTTT.

The chain recombines TRBV27 with TRBJ1-6; TRBD1 might be the D (5 bases). CDR1 and CDR2 from the germline V gene are MNHEY and SMNVEV (reference sequence). The CDR3 is 15 residues long. The V end lost 4 bases, the J end lost 5 bases, and 12 bases lay between the germline ends. Here the CDR3 DNA reads TGTGCCAGCAGTTCGACCCGACAGCATAATTCACCCCTCCACTTT. This gives the protein CASSSTRQHNSPLHF.

This clone appeared a single time. The V call is TRBV19, the J call TRBJ2-4; 7 bases agree with TRBD2. The germline V gene has CDR1 LNHDA and CDR2 SQIVND (reference sequence). This CDR3 comprises 17 residues. The V segment lost 4 bases and the J segment 0 bases; nucleotides outside the gene matches: 9. CDR3 residues: CASSTSVAGRAKNIQYF. The DNA for the CDR3 is TGTGCCAGTAGTACCTCAGTAGCGGGCCGAGCCAAAAACATTCAGTACTTC.

Only a few counts were recorded for this clone. The chain recombines TRBV7-2 with TRBJ1-3; 7 bases align to TRBD1. Germline V lookup: CDR1 SGHTA, CDR2 FQGNSA. The CDR3 runs 15 residues. Germline trimming cut 1 base from V and 2 bases from J; bases unmatched to any gene: 2. The CDR3 is CASSLGGQTGNTIYF. Here the CDR3 DNA reads TGTGCCAGCAGCTTAGGGGGACAGACTGGAAACACCATATATTTT.

CDR3 coding DNA: TGTGCCAGCAGCCCCTGGACAGGAATCACAGATACGCAGTATTTT. It encodes CASSPWTGITDTQYF. The chain links TRBV11-2 to TRBJ2-3, with 7 bases aligning to TRBD1. The germline gives CDR1 SGHAT, CDR2 FQNNGV. V dropped 5 bases and J dropped 2; count of bases not matched to a gene: 7. The CDR3 runs 15 residues.

The genes are TRBV18 and TRBJ1-5; D ambiguous. The V end was cut by 2 bases, the J end by 0 bases, with 5 bases between. CDR3 length: 14 amino acids. Germline lookup yields CDR1 KGHSH and CDR2 LQKENI. The DNA for the CDR3 is TGTGCCAGCTCACCAGGGCCTAGCAATCAGCCCCAGCATTTT. This sequence encodes CASSPGPSNQPQHF.

The V and J genes are TRBV15 and TRBJ2-2; D might be TRBD1 (6 bases). The CDR3 loop spans 15 amino acids. The germline CDR1 and CDR2 sequences are LNHNV and YYDKDF (reference sequence). The V and J ends lost 0 bases and 9 bases respectively, with 14 bases between them. DNA of the CDR3: TGTGCCACCAGCAGAGATCTCACAGGGTTCCGGGAGCTGTTTTTT. Protein: CATSRDLTGFRELFF.